The T cell receptor beta chain described here comes from a study of PD-1 blockade in classical Hodgkin lymphoma. Looking at the study overall: Each patient was given nivolumab 3 mg/kg through a vein every 2 weeks.

Study observations and caveats: It was CD4+ TCR diversity, not CD8+, that rose significantly by C4D1. It was reported that newly diagnosed patients had less baseline TCR diversity than healthy donors. Complete responders' diversity at baseline resembled that of newly diagnosed patients.

The data were produced by immunoSEQ multiplex PCR, yet TCRdb's version contains in-frame clones alone and is incomplete. This sample has tens of thousands of clones, with 89% found just once. Of note for this clone: Its antigen remains unknown.

Following autologous stem cell transplantation, relapse occurred in every patient, and exposure to brentuximab vedotin varied. CDR3 length: 17 residues. V dropped 1 base and J dropped 1 base, with 14 bases sitting between them. Germline V lookup: CDR1 LNHDA, CDR2 SQIVND (reference sequence). This sequence originates from a human donor with classical Hodgkin lymphoma. The J gene is TRBJ2-1, the V gene TRBV19, with D possibly TRBD2 on 5 matching bases. The source material was peripheral blood mononuclear cells (PBMCs), sampled before the second cycle of nivolumab. The CDR3 DNA sequence: TGTGCCAGTAGTATAGCCTCGGGAACAGAATCCTACAATGAGCAGTTCTTC. Protein: CASSIASGTESYNEQFF.